One sample yielded the 9 T cell receptor beta chains listed below, sequenced in a study of blood T cell repertoires in COVID-19. The table came from immunoSEQ multiplex PCR; TCRdb's copy has only in-frame clones and leaves some out. The sample contains 140,000 or so clones, about four fifths of which appear only once. Sequenced input: PBMCs or T cells enriched from blood (not recorded which). These TCRs come from a man aged 45-65 years who had recovered from COVID-19.

V usage is TRBV9 and J usage is TRBJ2-3, with TRBD1 matching 11 bases. Germline lookup yields CDR1 SGDLS and CDR2 YYNGEE. The CDR3 sequence is 17 residues long. Trimming cost V 4 bases and J 2 bases; bases outside gene matches: 9. As DNA, the CDR3 is TGTGCCAGCAGCCCCCGCGGGACAGGGGGGCCCACAGATACGCAGTATTTT. This translates into CASSPRGTGGPTDTQYF.

This rearrangement joins TRBV14 to TRBJ2-6; 12 bases agree with TRBD1. V gave up 4 bases and J gave up 2 bases; unmatched junction bases: 6. The CDR3 spans 18 residues. Per germline, CDR1 SGHDN and CDR2 FVKESK. The CDR3 region has the DNA TGTGCCAGCAGCCTTACGGGACAGGGGGCGACTGGGGCCAACGTCCTGACTTTC. Translated: CASSLTGQGATGANVLTF.

This clone was seen only once. The rearrangement joins TRBV5-4 to TRBJ2-2; 8 bases align to TRBD1. The CDR3 runs 17 residues. J lost 1 base, V lost 7 bases, and 12 bases had no gene match. Germline V gene lookup returns CDR1 SGHNT and CDR2 YYREEE (reference sequence). The CDR3 nucleotides read TGTGCCAGCTCACTCCGAGGACAGGGTCAGAACACCGGGGAGCTGTTTTTT. This sequence encodes CASSLRGQGQNTGELFF.

V gene TRBV25-1 combines with J gene TRBJ1-5; a possible D gene is TRBD1 (6 bases). The CDR3 is 14 amino acids. Trimming took off 5 bases at V and 1 base at J, with 9 bases between the two ends. Germline V gives CDR1 MGHDK, CDR2 SYGVNS. The CDR3: CASSRGGSNQPQHF. As DNA, the CDR3 is TGTGCCAGCAGTAGGGGGGGCAGCAATCAGCCCCAGCATTTT.

The rearrangement joins TRBV11-1 to TRBJ2-2; no definite D call. The CDR3 contains 13 residues. The V end lost 2 bases, the J end lost 4 bases, and 5 bases lay between the germline ends. Germline V gene data show CDR1 as SGHAT and CDR2 as FQDESV (reference sequence). The CDR3: CASSLPGTGELFF. As DNA, the CDR3 is TGTGCCAGCAGCTTACCGGGCACCGGGGAGCTGTTTTTT.

This chain joins TRBV6-4 and TRBJ1-6; D not certain. Germline CDR1 is MRHNA and CDR2 is SNTAGT. This CDR3 has 13 residues. V was shortened by 0 bases and J by 10 bases, with 7 bases between the two germline ends. In DNA, the CDR3 is TGTGCCAGCAGTGACTCTATGGAGTCACCCCTCCACTTT. The encoded protein is CASSDSMESPLHF.

The CDR3 loop is CASQTSGGSYEQYF. The CDR3 bases are TGTGCCAGCCAGACTAGCGGGGGCTCCTACGAGCAGTACTTC. This chain connects TRBV28 to TRBJ2-7; 12 bases fit TRBD2. Germline V gives CDR1 MDHEN, CDR2 SYDVKM. After removal of 8 bases from V and 0 bases from J, the junction contained 2 bases not matched to a gene. The CDR3 is 14 residues long.

The rearrangement uses TRBV21-1 and TRBJ1-3. TRBV21-1 has pseudogene status. CDR3 length equals 18 residues. CDR3 sequence reads: CASIALLRGRGSGNTIYF. CDR3 in DNA: TGTGCCAGCATCGCACTCTTACGGGGTCGGGGCTCTGGAAACACCATATATTTT.

This clone was seen a few times. The chain links TRBV6-4 to TRBJ2-1, with 16 nucleotides matching TRBD2. The ends lost 4 bases at V and 2 bases at J; junction bases unmatched: 2. This CDR3 comprises 17 residues. CDR1 MRHNA and CDR2 SNTAGT come from the germline V gene. CDR3 coding DNA: TGTGCCAGCAGTGGCGGGACTAGCGGGGGGGCCTACAATGAGCAGTTCTTC. Translation gives CASSGGTSGGAYNEQFF.